Listed here are 22 T cell receptor beta chains from one sample, sequenced in a study of T-cell reconstitution after alpha-beta-depleted transplantation in children. This sample's TCRbeta library carried unique molecular identifier barcodes. TCRdb redid the calling of the PCR reads with MiXCR, one entry per CDR3 protein. In the table there are about 600,000 distinct CDR3 sequences, 10% to 15% of which are singletons. The specimen comprised PBMCs, mostly from graft donor cells, sampled 360 days after TCRalphabeta/CD19-depleted stem cell transplant. The receptors here all came from a male patient between 10 and 17 years old who had a stem cell transplant for acute myeloid leukemia, so the T cells may come from the graft donor.

The gene calls are TRBV6-1 and TRBJ1-1; no reliable D call. The CDR3 is made up of 13 amino acids. Trimming pared 2 bases from V and 0 bases from J, leaving 4 bases between. Germline CDR1 is MNHNS and CDR2 is SASEGT. CDR3: CASSEIVNTEAFF. The CDR3 bases are TGTGCCAGCAGTGAAATCGTGAACACTGAAGCTTTCTTT.

This clonotype occurred many times. The chain uses TRBV28 and TRBJ2-1, with D perhaps matching TRBD2 (6 bases). The V end was cut by 7 bases, the J end by 4 bases, with 11 bases between. CDR1 is MDHEN and CDR2 is SYDVKM in the germline V gene. CDR3 length: 13 residues. The CDR3 protein is CASTSTRYNEQFF. The CDR3 DNA is TGTGCCAGCACCTCGACTAGATACAATGAGCAGTTCTTC.

The chain links TRBV11-1 to TRBJ2-3; 9 bases match TRBD2. V shed 6 bases and J 1 base; nucleotides not matched to a gene: 23. This CDR3 spans 21 amino acids. The germline gives CDR1 SGHAT, CDR2 FQDESV (reference sequence). Here the CDR3 DNA reads TGTGCCAGCAGGCCTCCGCCTAAGGGACTAGCTATTAGTGGGCGCACAGATACGCAGTATTTT. Amino acids: CASRPPPKGLAISGRTDTQYF.

This clonotype was counted a few times. The chain couples TRBV29-1 to TRBJ2-1, with D tentatively TRBD1 (6 bases). Between the trimmed V and J ends, which lost 3 bases and 1 base, there was a span of 16 bases. The CDR3 totals 16 residues. The germline V gene has CDR1 SQVTM and CDR2 ANQGSEA. The CDR3 loop reads CSVDGVRRGSYNEQFF. CDR3 sequence (DNA): TGCAGCGTTGACGGGGTGAGAAGGGGGTCCTACAATGAGCAGTTCTTC.

This clonotype was counted between two and nine times. The chain combines TRBV29-1 with TRBJ1-5, with D perhaps matching TRBD1 (5 bases). The CDR3 spans 13 residues. CDR1 SQVTM and CDR2 ANQGSEA come from the germline V gene. Trimming stripped 0 bases from V and 2 bases from J, with 5 bases between. The CDR3 DNA reads as TGCAGCGTTGAAGAGGGGGGCAATCAGCCCCAGCATTTT. The encoded protein is CSVEEGGNQPQHF.

This clonotype turned up a few times. The chain carries TRBV14 and TRBJ2-7; 10 bases agree with TRBD2. V was clipped by 1 base and J by 0 bases; unmatched bases: 3. CDR3 size: 16 residues. The germline V gene has CDR1 SGHDN and CDR2 FVKESK. CDR3 residues: CASSQVGLAASYEQYF. Here the CDR3 DNA reads TGTGCCAGCAGCCAAGTAGGACTAGCGGCCTCCTACGAGCAGTACTTC. Supplemented by reference TRBV14 and TRBJ2-7, the full variable domain reads EAGVTQFPSHSVIEKGQTVTLRCDPISGHDNLYWYRRVMGKEIKFLLHFVKESKQDESGMPNNRFLAERTGGTYSTLKVQPAELEDSGVYFCASSQVGLAASYEQYFGPGTRLTVT.

The chain couples TRBV28 to TRBJ2-1; D is undetermined. The CDR3 is 13 amino acids. V lost 7 bases and J lost 2, with 9 bases in between. Germline V gene lookup returns CDR1 MDHEN and CDR2 SYDVKM. The CDR3 protein is CASMLGAYNEQFF. CDR3 nucleotide sequence: TGTGCCAGCATGTTAGGAGCCTACAATGAGCAGTTCTTC. Together with reference TRBV28 and TRBJ2-1, the CDR3 gives the full variable domain: DVKVTQSSRYLVKRTGEKVFLECVQDMDHENMFWYRQDPGLGLRLIYFSYDVKMKEKGDIPEGYSVSREKKERFSLILESASTNQTSMYLCASMLGAYNEQFFGPGTRLTVL.

This clonotype was counted a few times. The chain uses TRBV11-1 and TRBJ2-1; tentatively, D is TRBD1 or TRBD2 (6 bases each). V lost 2 bases to trimming and J lost 3 bases, with 17 bases between them. This CDR3 comprises 17 residues. In germline, CDR1 is SGHAT, CDR2 FQDESV (reference sequence). CDR3 DNA: TGTGCCAGCAGCTTACCAGAAGGGGGGAGAAGCTACAATGAGCAGTTCTTC. Translation gives CASSLPEGGRSYNEQFF.

Here the CDR3 reads CASSQRLAGPSPYNEQFF. The CDR3 nucleotides read TGTGCCAGCAGTCAGCGGCTAGCGGGTCCCTCCCCCTACAATGAGCAGTTCTTC. The chain employs TRBV6-2 or TRBV6-3 and TRBJ2-1; 8 bases align to TRBD2. CDR1 and CDR2 from the germline V gene are MNHEY and SVGEGT. Trimming removed 5 bases from V and 2 bases from J; junction bases left unmatched: 14. The CDR3 contains 18 residues.

This clonotype was seen a handful of times. This chain links TRBV14 with TRBJ2-1; TRBD1 matches at 7 bases. The CDR3 extends over 17 amino acids. The germline gives CDR1 SGHDN, CDR2 FVKESK. V lost 3 bases and J lost 5; bases outside the gene matches: 13. The CDR3 nucleotides read TGTGCCAGCAGCCAGGATATTAACAGGGGTTTCGACAATGAGCAGTTCTTC. This translates into CASSQDINRGFDNEQFF.

This clonotype has just a few counts. This chain connects TRBV15 to TRBJ2-3, with 10 bases matching TRBD2. Germline V CDR1 and CDR2: LNHNV, YYDKDF (reference sequence). V lost 5 bases to trimming and J lost 1 base; unmatched junction nucleotides: 6. The CDR3 is 16 residues long. CDR3 sequence reads: CATSGRTSGGTDTQYF. Here the CDR3 DNA reads TGTGCCACCAGCGGCCGAACTAGCGGGGGCACAGATACGCAGTATTTT.

The rearrangement joins TRBV3-1 to TRBJ2-5; TRBD1 matches 9 bases. The germline CDR1 and CDR2 sequences are LGHDT and YNNKEL (reference sequence). V lost 8 bases to trimming and J lost 5 bases; unmatched junction nucleotides: 12. This CDR3 has 15 amino acids. CDR3: CASVALTGGGETQYF. Here the CDR3 DNA reads TGTGCCAGCGTAGCCCTCACAGGGGGCGGCGAGACCCAGTACTTC.

This rearrangement joins TRBV18 to TRBJ2-7; a possible D gene is TRBD2 (5 bases). V was clipped by 6 bases and J by 3 bases, with 12 bases between them. Germline CDR1 reads KGHSH; CDR2 reads LQKENI. The length of the CDR3 is 13 residues. CDR3 sequence reads: CASSLGILYEQYF. DNA for the CDR3: TGTGCCAGCTCGCTCGGGATCCTCTACGAGCAGTACTTC.

The chain carries TRBV10-3 and TRBJ2-2; maybe TRBD2 (5 bases). Trimming pared 6 bases from V and 8 bases from J, leaving 10 bases between. Germline CDR1 ENHRY, CDR2 SYGVKD. CDR3 length equals 12 residues. The CDR3 DNA sequence: TGTGCCATCAGCCGTACGGGGGGGGAGCTGTTTTTT. This codes for CAISRTGGELFF.

This clonotype was seen many times. The rearrangement joins TRBV29-1 to TRBJ2-5; tentative D call: TRBD2 (6 bases). CDR3 size: 13 residues. Germline V gives CDR1 SQVTM, CDR2 ANQGSEA. Trimming took off 6 bases at V and 3 bases at J, with 14 bases between the two ends. In DNA form, the CDR3 reads TGCAGCGTCGCTCCGGGACTGGAAGAGACCCAGTACTTC. As protein: CSVAPGLEETQYF.

The chain recombines TRBV6-2 or TRBV6-3 with TRBJ2-1; a weak D match, TRBD2 (6 bases). Germline CDR1 is MNHEY and CDR2 is SVGEGT. The CDR3 runs 13 residues. Trimming stripped 4 bases from V and 5 bases from J, with 9 bases between. The CDR3 DNA sequence: TGTGCCAGCAGTTTGCGGGATGACAATGAGCAGTTCTTC. Its translation: CASSLRDDNEQFF.

This clonotype has more than one count but fewer than ten. This rearrangement joins TRBV5-1 to TRBJ1-1; 12 positions agree with TRBD1. CDR3 size: 18 residues. CDR1 is SGHRS and CDR2 is YFSETQ in the germline V gene. J gave up 1 base and V 3 bases, and 10 bases lay outside the gene matches. In nucleotides, the CDR3 is TGCGCCAGCAGCTGGGCCTTTGGGACAGGGGGCGGGAACACTGAAGCTTTCTTT. Amino acids: CASSWAFGTGGGNTEAFF. The full variable domain, completed using reference TRBV5-1 and TRBJ1-1, is KAGVTQTPRYLIKTRGQQVTLSCSPISGHRSVSWYQQTPGQGLQFLFEYFSETQRNKGNFPGRFSGRQFSNSRSEMNVSTLELGDSALYLCASSWAFGTGGGNTEAFFGQGTRLTVV.

There are many counts of this clonotype. This chain uses TRBV29-1 with TRBJ2-1; D unresolved. The CDR3 is 11 amino acids. Germline V gives CDR1 SQVTM, CDR2 ANQGSEA. The V end was cut by 7 bases, the J end by 5 bases, with 9 bases between. CDR3 coding DNA: TGCAGCGCCGCTAGAGACAATGAGCAGTTCTTC. Translation gives CSAARDNEQFF.

This clonotype was picked up a small number of times. The genes are TRBV20-1 and TRBJ2-6; D gene ambiguous. The CDR3 is 12 residues long. Germline CDR1 reads DFQATT; CDR2 reads SNEGSKA (reference sequence). The V gene lost 8 bases and the J gene lost 4 bases, with 9 bases spanning the gap. The CDR3 region has the DNA TGCAGTAGTAATGCCGGGGCCAACGTCCTGACTTTC. Translated: CSSNAGANVLTF.

The chain joins TRBV28 to TRBJ2-7, with D possibly TRBD1 on 6 matching bases. Looked up from germline, CDR1 is MDHEN and CDR2 is SYDVKM. The V end was cut by 4 bases, the J end by 4 bases, with 17 bases between. CDR3 length: 15 residues. The CDR3 DNA is TGTGCCAGCAGTTCCCCGACAGCGAGGGGGTACGAGCAGTACTTC. This encodes CASSSPTARGYEQYF.

This clonotype was seen only a few times. The chain recombines TRBV7-2 with TRBJ2-3; D gene ambiguous. The V end lost 5 bases, the J end lost 4 bases, and 22 bases lay between the germline ends. In germline, CDR1 is SGHTA, CDR2 FQGNSA. The CDR3 is 17 amino acids. CDR3 amino acids: CASSPRSDMNWPDTQYF. The DNA for the CDR3 is TGTGCCAGCAGCCCCCGTTCCGACATGAATTGGCCAGATACGCAGTATTTT.

There are many counts of this clonotype. The chain has TRBV7-9 and TRBJ1-2; no reliable D call. This CDR3 contains 12 residues. CDR1 is SEHNR and CDR2 is FQNEAQ in the germline V gene (reference sequence). V was shortened by 6 bases and J by 2 bases, with 7 bases between the two germline ends. The DNA of the CDR3 is TGTGCCAGCAGTTCCGGGAACTATGGCTACACCTTC. This encodes CASSSGNYGYTF.